This T cell receptor (beta chain) originates from a study of T-cell reconstitution after alpha-beta-depleted transplantation in children (dated by TCRdb to about 2016). Describing the broader study: The study quantitatively tracked T-cell immune reconstitution after TCRalphabeta/CD19-depleted allogeneic hematopoietic cell transplantation in children using TCR repertoire profiling.

V is cut by 0 bases and J by 3 bases, and the space between the germline ends is 18 bases. The CDR3 measures 17 amino acids from cysteine to phenylalanine. Only the CDR3 DNA stays, 51 bases, in frame from base 1. The germline V gene provides CDR1 SGHAT and CDR2 FQNNGV. What the work shows at the level of the full study, not this receptor alone: Over subsequent months, a decline in hyperexpanded clone frequencies was noted, and after one year, T-cell counts and TCRbeta diversity were mostly ascribed to newly produced T cells. In some patients, the high TCRbeta diversity seen at day 60 was put down to recipient T cells and intrathymic progenitors that had survived conditioning. The apparently early recovery of alphabetaT-cell counts about two months after transplant reportedly depended on only several hundred rapidly expanded clones that came from non-depleted graft cells.

The receptor library was made with PCR. The sequencer listed for this sample is Illumina HiSeq 2500. TCR libraries were prepared with molecular barcoding, using unique molecular identifiers to normalize TCRbeta repertoire quantification. TCRdb ran its own pipeline on the public reads, namely fastp trimming at Q25 and MiXCR clone calling, and kept in-frame beta chains. Rows are unified per CDR3 protein, each entry keeping the most common DNA and genes. This sample lists about 420,000 distinct CDR3 sequences; 15% to 20% were detected once. The top ten clonotypes cover less than 30% of the sample. In this sample, this clonotype turned up a few times. It lacks a known antigen. No base quality information exists; no much larger clone differs at one position. The sample's treatment or condition label is to be understood as: allogeneic hematopoietic cell transplantation with graft depleted of TCRalphabeta T cells and CD19 B cells. TCRalphabeta/CD19-depleted allogeneic hematopoietic cell grafts were given to the transplant recipients, all of whom were children.

The sequence derives from a boy in the first two years of life who had a stem cell transplant for Wiskott-Aldrich syndrome, so the T cells may come from the graft donor. The chain is encoded by TRBV11-2 joined to TRBJ2-7; 5 matching bases give a weak D call of TRBD1. This material consisted of PBMCs, mostly from graft donor cells, taken 360 days after TCRalphabeta/CD19-depleted stem cell transplant. The nucleotides are TGTGCCAGCAGCTTAGATTGGTACAGGCGTGCCAACTACGAGCAGTACTTC. Its translation reads: CASSLDWYRRANYEQYF.